This T cell receptor beta chain stems from a study of shared clonotypes between healthy human individuals. CD45RO-negative, CCR7-selected cells formed the naive CD8 fraction, which excluded terminally differentiated effector memory CD45RA+ cells. Profiled with immunoSEQ multiplex PCR; TCRdb holds only in-frame clones, not every one. The sample lists around 2,000,000 clones; roughly 94% were seen once. CDR3 length: 13 residues. Trimming left V 3 bases short and J 4 bases short, with 7 bases between. Germline V gene sequence: CDR1 SNHLY, CDR2 FYNNEI. The sequence was collected from a man younger than 35 in good health. Sequencing was performed on naive CD8+ T cells sorted from blood. V gene TRBV2 combines with J gene TRBJ1-5; D gene uncertain. The CDR3 DNA is TGTGCCAGCAGTGATTCTTGGAATCAGCCCCAGCATTTT. Its protein product is CASSDSWNQPQHF.